This T cell receptor (beta chain) was documented in a study of a mutant IDH1 vaccine in newly diagnosed glioma. Across the whole study: Weeks 35 and 47 hosted visits V12 and V13, respectively.

Remarks on this clone: Its target is not known.

The time point denotes: week 47, end of study. Topical imiquimod was applied with each vaccine dose, which held 300 ug of mutant IDH1 20-mer peptide. Germline CDR1 and CDR2: SGDLS and YYNGEE. CDR3 length: 14 residues. V shed 3 bases and J 3 bases; nucleotides not matched to a gene: 5. TCRdb's copy holds only in-frame clones and misses some; the assay was immunoSEQ multiplex PCR. This sample has approximately 58,000 clones, with roughly 87% found just once. Findings and limits, study-wide: Roughly 92% of patients showed vaccine-induced immune responses across multiple MHC alleles.

This clonotype was obtained from a man aged 25 to 40 with glioma. This material consisted of PBMCs, taken from a glioma patient whose treatment included an IDH1 peptide vaccine. This sequence joins TRBV9 and TRBJ2-7; 8 nucleotides align to TRBD2. The CDR3 sequence: CASSAGGADYEQYF. CDR3 DNA: TGTGCCAGCAGCGCCGGGGGGGCGGACTACGAGCAGTACTTC.